The sequence of this T cell receptor beta chain was determined in a study of blood T cell repertoires in COVID-19. Study-wide context: The study drew acute and convalescent COVID-19 samples from the United States, Italy and Spain.

Worth noting for this clone: Other DNA sequences from this sample encode an identical CDR3 as well.

V gave up 0 bases and J gave up 0 bases; unmatched junction bases: 2. This CDR3 has 15 residues. Looked up from germline, CDR1 is SGDLS and CDR2 is YYNGEE. In the original processing: Amplification with reference gene primers provided the estimates of nucleated cell counts. Some clones are missing from TCRdb's copy, which holds only in-frame ones; the method was immunoSEQ multiplex PCR. That table supplies the V and J calls and clone size; D and trimming were determined from the DNA. Of over 300,000 clones in the sample, about 89% were seen once. The receptor was isolated from a man in his forties with acute or convalescent COVID-19. The source material was peripheral blood. The chain recombines TRBV9 with TRBJ2-7; 8 bases fit TRBD1. The CDR3 here is CASSVGTGSSYEQYF. As DNA, the CDR3 is TGTGCCAGCAGCGTAGGGACAGGGTCCTCCTACGAGCAGTACTTC.